The text below deals with one T cell receptor (beta chain). Amplification used 60 Vbeta primers and 13 Jbeta primers. The data were produced by immunoSEQ multiplex PCR, yet TCRdb's version contains in-frame clones alone and is incomplete. The repertoire includes tens of thousands of clones, about 81% of them detected once, and about 2.1% sits in the top ten. CDR1 and CDR2 from the germline V gene are SGHRS and YFSETQ. V was shortened by 5 bases and J by 4 bases, with 19 bases between the two germline ends. CDR3 length: 16 amino acids. This sample stems from a study of cytomegalovirus exposure and HLA in healthy donors.

The sequence was obtained from a man aged 18 to 29 in good health and CMV-seronegative. The sequenced material came from PBMCs. The chain combines TRBV5-1 with TRBJ2-1; a possible D gene is TRBD1 (6 bases). CDR3 nucleotide sequence: TGCGCCAGCAGAGCCGGGCCCTCTCAGGGGTACAATGAGCAGTTCTTC. Translation: CASRAGPSQGYNEQFF.